These T cell receptor beta chains were read from a single sample in a study of blood T cells in healthy people across ages. TCRdb re-called the 5' RACE reads through MiXCR, storing one row per CDR3 protein. The sample yields some 700,000 distinct CDR3 sequences, around a fifth seen once. The sample comprised blood. These receptor sequences come from a man between 65 and 79 years old in good health. Each CDR3 is given with its conserved first and last residue. Each record gives: clone size, D gene, V gene, J gene, CDR3 DNA, CDR3 protein. A D gene is named only where the DNA matches it firmly. The size of a clone is reported for some rows only, either as once, few or many, or as a class for expanded clones.

few	-	TRBV4-3	TRBJ2-1	TGCGCCAGCAGCCAAGAGGATCCGGGGGAGCAGTTCTTC	CASSQEDPGEQFF
few	-	TRBV12-3/TRBV12-4	TRBJ1-3	TGTGCCAGCAGTCGGGACACTGGAAACACCATATATTTT	CASSRDTGNTIYF
few	-	TRBV7-9	TRBJ2-5	TGTGCCAGCAGCCAGGACTTTCAAGAGACCCAGTACTTC	CASSQDFQETQYF
many	-	TRBV5-1	TRBJ1-2	TGCGCCAGCAGCTTGGCCGGATCTATAGACCTCTATGGCTACACCTTC	CASSLAGSIDLYGYTF
few	-	TRBV9	TRBJ1-1	TGTGCCAGCAGCCTGACAGGAGAGAAGGCTTTCTTT	CASSLTGEKAFF
few	-	TRBV28	TRBJ2-7	TGTGCCAGCAGTCCCCCGCGGGCAGCCAGCTACGAGCAGTACTTC	CASSPPRAASYEQYF
few	-	TRBV7-2	TRBJ1-2	TGTGCCAGCAGCTTAAACTGGCAGGGCCATGGCTACACCTTC	CASSLNWQGHGYTF
-	-	TRBV20-1	TRBJ2-7	TGCAGTGCTAGTGCAGGGGGGCTCTACGAGCAGTACTTC	CSASAGGLYEQYF
-	TRBD1	TRBV20-1	TRBJ1-4	TGCAGTGCTAGAGATGGGGGACAGGGGACTGAAAAACTGTTTTTT	CSARDGGQGTEKLFF
-	TRBD2	TRBV20-1	TRBJ2-1	TGCAGTGCTAGAGATCAGACCGGACTAGCGGGAGGCCTGAATGAGCAGTTCTTC	CSARDQTGLAGGLNEQFF
-	-	TRBV7-2	TRBJ2-3	TGTGCCAGCAGGCGGGGTATTAGCACAGATACGCAGTATTTT	CASRRGISTDTQYF
-	-	TRBV29-1	TRBJ2-3	TGCAGCGTTGAAGAAAACCTCGTGGGAGATACGCAGTATTTT	CSVEENLVGDTQYF
few	TRBD1	TRBV18	TRBJ1-2	TGTGCCAGCTCACCCCCGGGACAGTTTAACTATGGCTACACCTTC	CASSPPGQFNYGYTF
few	TRBD1	TRBV6-5	TRBJ1-5	TGTGCCAGCAGGGTCGACAGGGATGGTCAGCCCCAGCATTTT	CASRVDRDGQPQHF
few	-	TRBV6-4	TRBJ2-1	TGTGCCAGCAGTGACTCGATTCTAAACTACAATGAGCAGTTCTTC	CASSDSILNYNEQFF
-	-	TRBV7-2	TRBJ2-1	TGTGCCAGCAGCTTAGACGGGGGCACCTACAATGAGCAGTTCTTC	CASSLDGGTYNEQFF
few	TRBD1	TRBV29-1	TRBJ2-7	TGCAGCGCCCGGACAGGTGGGAGATACGAGCAGTACTTC	CSARTGGRYEQYF
few	TRBD2	TRBV5-5	TRBJ2-1	TGTGCCAGCAGCTCCGGGACTAGCGCGGTTTATGAGCAGTTCTTC	CASSSGTSAVYEQFF